These T cell receptor beta chains were read from a single sample in a study of T cells in Graves' hyperthyroidism and ophthalmopathy. Each CDR3 protein is one row after TCRdb ran MiXCR on the multiplex PCR reads. Of 400,000 to 500,000 distinct CDR3 sequences listed, around 15% were seen once; the top ten hold less than 15%. Sequencing used blood. The receptors here all came from a man aged 18 to 30 with Graves' ophthalmopathy. The CDR3 runs from the conserved cysteine through the conserved F or W.

j_gene,v_gene,CDR3aa
TRBJ1-6,TRBV30,CAWSVNGSPLHF
TRBJ2-7,TRBV6-1,CASSEGGTFYEQYF
TRBJ1-2,TRBV6-1,CASSEVRGTYGYTF
TRBJ1-2,TRBV24-1,CATSDGDSYGYTF
TRBJ1-2,TRBV7-9,CASSLVTGSGYTF
TRBJ2-1,TRBV9,CASSVGGSGALSYNEQFF
TRBJ2-2,TRBV11-2,CASSLQGARDTGELFF
TRBJ1-6,TRBV7-9,CASSLPQGPLNSPLHF
TRBJ2-5,TRBV20-1,CSARGLAGGPIETQYF
TRBJ2-1,TRBV11-3,CASSFESGSSYNEQFF
TRBJ1-1,TRBV30,CACRQLLHTEAFF
TRBJ2-1,TRBV29-1,CSVASGRSYNEQFF
TRBJ2-2,TRBV7-3,CASSASTGIKAGELFF
TRBJ2-7,TRBV6-1,CASASREWYEQYF
TRBJ1-2,TRBV14,CASSVISNYGYTF
TRBJ1-1,TRBV12-3/TRBV12-4,CASSLRDDGEAFF
TRBJ2-1,TRBV29-1,CSVEGFGGGAGKSYNEQFF
TRBJ2-5,TRBV20-1,CSVPGTGEQTQYF
TRBJ2-5,TRBV20-1,CSASLAGGGETQYF
TRBJ1-2,TRBV6-5,CASSYSFTAGGLNYGYTF
TRBJ2-1,TRBV9,CASSVDVGLVYEQFF
TRBJ2-2,TRBV19,CASSEDSRGLFF
TRBJ1-5,TRBV18,CASSPGTNQPQHF
TRBJ1-1,TRBV6-1,CVSSEGRGLTEAFF
TRBJ2-1,TRBV12-3/TRBV12-4,CATTWGVNNEQFF
TRBJ2-5,TRBV5-4,CASNGPGAQETQYF
TRBJ1-1,TRBV19,CASAKAPIGSAFF
TRBJ2-3,TRBV5-6,CASSLVGRIQDTQYF
TRBJ1-6,TRBV20-1,CSARDNLGTPLHF
TRBJ1-2,TRBV7-9,CASSLDPGSNGYTF
TRBJ2-2,TRBV11-2,CASSLYPSGGNTGELFF
TRBJ2-3,TRBV9,CASIGPHTDTQYF
TRBJ2-1,TRBV27,CASSRGTKIYNEQFF
TRBJ2-2,TRBV15,CATSRDRSSANTGELFF
TRBJ2-1,TRBV6-9,CASSFRPLAGGYNEQLF
TRBJ2-5,TRBV6-1,CASSTGGETQYF
TRBJ2-1,TRBV9,CASGGRSYNEQFF
TRBJ1-4,TRBV7-6,CASSLARGGEKLFF
TRBJ2-3,TRBV6-6,CASSYSRTRASTDTQYF
TRBJ1-5,TRBV6-1,CASSPTEGQPQHF
TRBJ2-3,TRBV27,CASSSLAGGPSTDTQYF
TRBJ2-1,TRBV12-3/TRBV12-4,CASKRQGWNEQFF